One sample yielded the 18 T cell receptor beta chains listed below, sequenced in a study of blood T cell repertoires in COVID-19 (dated by TCRdb to the early 2020s). Library creation used the immunoSEQ multiplex PCR assay. TCRdb provides this immuneACCESS table in a form limited to in-frame rearrangements. Some clones are lacking; in checked studies, under half of them reflect an unresolved V gene, and why the rest are absent is not known. The sample contains approximately 200,000 clones, approximately 89% of them found a single time. Together, the top ten hold around 4% of the sample. Material for sequencing was peripheral blood. Receptors originate from a woman aged 30 to 39 with acute or convalescent COVID-19.

Points on this clone: A far larger clone is only one base removed, so a read error is likely. This chain links TRBV5-5 with TRBJ1-1; D not resolved. V lost 4 bases and J lost 3, with 7 bases in between. CDR3 length: 12 amino acids. The germline gives CDR1 SGHKS, CDR2 YYEKEE (reference sequence). The CDR3 nucleotides read TGTGCCAGCAGCCCCGGGGACACTGAAGCTTTCTTT. Translated: CASSPGDTEAFF. The variable domain in full, completed from reference TRBV5-5 and TRBJ1-1, reads DAGVTQSPTHLIKTRGQQVTLRCSPISGHKSVSWYQQVLGQGPQFIFQYYEKEERGRGNFPDRFSARQFPNYSSELNVNALLLGDSALYLCASSPGDTEAFFGQGTRLTVV.

This rearrangement joins TRBV27 to TRBJ1-6; no reliable D call. V lost 8 bases and J 8 bases, leaving 13 bases between the germline ends. This CDR3 is built from 13 residues. Germline CDR1 reads MNHEY; CDR2 reads SMNVEV (reference sequence). The CDR3 loop reads CASRDTYYSPLHF. The CDR3 bases are TGTGCCAGCCGAGACACTTACTATTCACCCCTCCACTTT.

J is TRBJ2-3 and V is TRBV6-5; maybe TRBD2 (5 bases). Trimming removed 9 bases from V and 0 bases from J, with 16 bases in between. Germline CDR1 is MNHEY and CDR2 is SVGAGI. The CDR3 sequence is 15 residues long. The CDR3 coding sequence is TGTGCCAGTTCGGGGAAGCAGACTAGCACAGATACGCAGTATTTT. Protein sequence: CASSGKQTSTDTQYF.

This chain uses TRBV6-5 with TRBJ1-2; D unclear. V lost 5 bases and J lost 4, with 11 bases in between. The CDR3 is 13 amino acids. The germline CDR1 and CDR2 sequences are MNHEY and SVGAGI. The CDR3 here is CASSNTDIYGYTF. The CDR3 DNA reads TGTGCCAGCAGTAACACCGATATCTATGGCTACACCTTC.

Concerning this clone: Other DNA variants within this sample encode the same CDR3. CDR3 sequence reads: CAWSRETQYF. The CDR3, as DNA: TGTGCCTGGAGTCGGGAGACCCAGTACTTC. The gene calls are TRBV30 and TRBJ2-5; D is uncertain. Germline CDR1 is GTSNPN and CDR2 is SVGIG (reference sequence). The germline V and J ends were trimmed by 2 bases and 5 bases, with 3 bases remaining between them. The CDR3 totals 10 residues. The full variable domain, in which reference TRBV30 and TRBJ2-5 provide the parts outside the CDR3, is SQTIHQWPATLVQPVGSPLSLECTVEGTSNPNLYWYRQAAGRGLQLLFYSVGIGQISSEVPQNLSASRPQDRQFILSSKKLLLSDSGFYLCAWSRETQYFGPGTRLLVL.

The chain couples TRBV5-1 to TRBJ2-1, with 7 nucleotides matching TRBD2. Germline values: CDR1 SGHRS, CDR2 YFSETQ. CDR3 size: 12 residues. Trimming removed 0 bases from V and 15 bases from J; junction bases left unmatched: 6. The CDR3, as DNA: TGCGCCAGCAGCTTGGGGCTAGCGGATAGGTTCTTC. Its translation is CASSLGLADRFF.

The CDR3 is CASSLGLLETQYF. The CDR3 bases are TGTGCCAGCAGCCTGGGACTTCTCGAGACCCAGTACTTC. The chain uses TRBV7-9 and TRBJ2-5; D is perhaps TRBD2 (6 bases). Trimming removed 5 bases at V and 5 bases at J, with 12 bases between. The CDR3 length is 13 residues. Germline CDR1 and CDR2: SEHNR and FQNEAQ (reference sequence).

This clone has just one count. The chain links TRBV15 to TRBJ1-1; perhaps TRBD1 as D (6 bases). CDR1 is LNHNV, CDR2 YYDKDF, per germline (reference sequence). CDR3 length: 13 residues. The V end was cut by 5 bases, the J end by 6 bases, with 13 bases between. The DNA for the CDR3 is TGTGCCACCAGCTCAATGCAGGGGTCTGAAGCTTTCTTT. Translating it yields CATSSMQGSEAFF.

The chain uses TRBV19 and TRBJ2-3; 7 nucleotides match TRBD2. The CDR3 covers 14 residues. Per germline, CDR1 LNHDA and CDR2 SQIVND (reference sequence). V trimming: 5 bases; J trimming: 3 bases; junction bases outside the gene matches: 5. DNA of the CDR3: TGTGCCAGTAGTCTGCGACTAGCTACAGATACGCAGTATTTT. Amino acid sequence: CASSLRLATDTQYF.

This sequence joins TRBV10-3 and TRBJ2-2, with D possibly matching TRBD2 (6 bases). The germline V gene has CDR1 ENHRY and CDR2 SYGVKD. The CDR3 has 16 amino acids. Between the trimmed V and J ends, which lost 0 bases and 7 bases, there was a span of 15 bases. CDR3 sequence: CAISESSPGVVGELFF. CDR3 DNA: TGTGCCATCAGTGAGTCGTCTCCGGGAGTGGTCGGGGAGCTGTTTTTT.

J is TRBJ1-5 and V is TRBV25-1, with D hard to call. The CDR3 has 13 amino acids. The germline gives CDR1 MGHDK, CDR2 SYGVNS. V dropped 3 bases and J dropped 7 bases, with 10 bases sitting between them. The CDR3 bases are TGTGCCAGCAGTGATGGTCTTGAGCAGCCCCAGCATTTT. Translation: CASSDGLEQPQHF. The full variable domain, completed using reference TRBV25-1 and TRBJ1-5, is EADIYQTPRYLVIGTGKKITLECSQTMGHDKMYWYQQDPGMELHLIHYSYGVNSTEKGDLSSESTVSRIRTEHFPLTLESARPSHTSQYLCASSDGLEQPQHFGDGTRLSIL.

This sequence joins TRBV9 and TRBJ1-6, with 9 bases fitting TRBD1. The ends lost 5 bases at V and 9 bases at J; junction bases unmatched: 6. The germline V gene has CDR1 SGDLS and CDR2 YYNGEE. The length of the CDR3 is 14 residues. The CDR3 DNA sequence: TGTGCCAGCAGAGCCGGGACAGGGTCTTCACCCCTCCACTTT. It is translated as CASRAGTGSSPLHF.

The J gene is TRBJ2-3, the V gene TRBV9; D is possibly TRBD2 (6 bases). Germline loops: CDR1 SGDLS, CDR2 YYNGEE. The CDR3 sequence is 15 residues long. Trimming shortened V by 3 bases and J by 5 bases, and 16 bases separated the two germline ends. The CDR3 loop is CASSAMEGLGDTQYF. CDR3 coding DNA: TGTGCCAGCAGCGCTATGGAGGGTCTAGGAGATACGCAGTATTTT.

The chain recombines TRBV19 with TRBJ2-3; D possibly corresponds to TRBD2 (5 bases). This CDR3 is 14 amino acids long. V was clipped by 9 bases and J by 1 base, with 14 bases between them. Looked up from germline, CDR1 is LNHDA and CDR2 is SQIVND (reference sequence). The CDR3 nucleotides are TGTGCCAGCGGGATCGTCGGAGGCACAGATACGCAGTATTTT. Residues: CASGIVGGTDTQYF. Full variable domain (rest looked up from reference TRBV19 and TRBJ2-3): DGGITQSPKYLFRKEGQNVTLSCEQNLNHDAMYWYRQDPGQGLRLIYYSQIVNDFQKGDIAEGYSVSREKKESFPLTVTSAQKNPTAFYLCASGIVGGTDTQYFGPGTRLTVL.

The chain combines TRBV5-4 with TRBJ2-7; 8 nucleotides match TRBD1. This CDR3 region has 13 residues. Losses at the gene ends were 0 bases for V and 5 bases for J; bases not matched to a gene: 1. The germline gives CDR1 SGHNT, CDR2 YYREEE (reference sequence). The CDR3 DNA reads TGTGCCAGCAGCTTGGCCAGGGGGCACGAGCAGTACTTC. This gives the protein CASSLARGHEQYF.

The V and J genes are TRBV28 and TRBJ1-6; 11 bases map to TRBD1. CDR1 and CDR2 (germline): MDHEN, SYDVKM. The CDR3 extends over 16 amino acids. The J segment lost 11 bases and the V segment lost 2 bases, leaving 8 bases of the junction unmatched. The CDR3 sequence: CASSLAGQGADAPLHF. CDR3 bases: TGTGCCAGCAGTTTAGCCGGACAGGGGGCAGATGCACCCCTCCACTTT.

The chain joins TRBV4-1 to TRBJ2-1; 11 bases are shared with TRBD2. Germline V gives CDR1 MGHRA, CDR2 YSYEKL. The CDR3 is made up of 15 amino acids. V dropped 4 bases and J dropped 4; count of bases not matched to a gene: 3. The CDR3 DNA follows: TGCGCCAGCAGCCTACTAGCGGGAGTATACAATGAGCAGTTCTTC. Protein sequence: CASSLLAGVYNEQFF.

This clone was counted a few times. This chain connects TRBV7-9 to TRBJ1-6, with D perhaps TRBD1 (6 bases). Looked up from germline, CDR1 is SEHNR and CDR2 is FQNEAQ (reference sequence). The CDR3 is 15 amino acids. With 2 bases removed from V and 10 bases from J, the gap between germline ends came to 15 bases. CDR3 protein: CASSLRSGVNSPLHF. The CDR3 nucleotides read TGTGCCAGCAGCTTAAGGTCAGGGGTTAACTCACCCCTCCACTTT.